This entry lists 10 T cell receptor beta chains sequenced from one sample in a study of breast tumors, draining lymph nodes, adjacent tissues. Samples came from axillary lymph nodes draining the breast cancer. TCRdb passed the multiplex PCR reads through MiXCR, listing each CDR3 protein once. Of approximately 230,000 distinct CDR3 sequences in the sample, under 40% were seen once. Sequencing was carried out using axillary lymph node tissue. Source of these receptors: a female donor with breast cancer. Some clones in this sample may be carry-over from other donors' samples.

This clonotype was observed many times. The gene calls are TRBV5-6 and TRBJ2-1; TRBD1 matches 9 bases. The V segment lost 4 bases and the J segment 7 bases; nucleotides outside the gene matches: 9. The germline V gene encodes CDR1 SGHDT and CDR2 YYEEEE. This CDR3 contains 15 residues. The CDR3 nucleotides are TGTGCCAGCAGCGCTACAGGGGGCGCAGGGAATGAGCAGTTCTTC. It encodes CASSATGGAGNEQFF. The full variable domain, in which reference TRBV5-6 and TRBJ2-1 provide the parts outside the CDR3, is DAGVTQSPTHLIKTRGQQVTLRCSPKSGHDTVSWYQQALGQGPQFIFQYYEEEERQRGNFPDRFSGHQFPNYSSELNVNALLLGDSALYLCASSATGGAGNEQFFGPGTRLTVL.

At least ten counts were recorded for this clonotype. The chain carries TRBV19 and TRBJ2-3; 9 nucleotides line up with TRBD2. This CDR3 contains 14 residues. Trimming cost V 6 bases and J 5 bases; bases outside gene matches: 6. Germline V gene sequence: CDR1 LNHDA, CDR2 SQIVND (reference sequence). The CDR3 sequence is CASRASGIVDTQYF. CDR3 nucleotides: TGTGCCAGTAGAGCTAGCGGGATCGTAGATACGCAGTATTTT.

V and J are TRBV25-1 and TRBJ2-5, with D uncertain. Germline assignment: CDR1 MGHDK and CDR2 SYGVNS. Trimming took 8 bases from V and 4 from J, leaving 14 bases between them. The CDR3 has 13 amino acids. The CDR3, as DNA: TGTGCCAGCTCCGACGGACCCGCAGAGACCCAGTACTTC. It is translated as CASSDGPAETQYF. Using reference TRBV25-1 and TRBJ2-5 for the parts outside the CDR3, the full variable domain is EADIYQTPRYLVIGTGKKITLECSQTMGHDKMYWYQQDPGMELHLIHYSYGVNSTEKGDLSSESTVSRIRTEHFPLTLESARPSHTSQYLCASSDGPAETQYFGPGTRLLVL.

The V gene is TRBV7-2, the J gene TRBJ2-7; 9 bases align to TRBD1. This CDR3 is built from 15 residues. J was trimmed by 4 bases and V by 2 bases; bases with no gene match: 6. In germline, CDR1 is SGHTA, CDR2 FQGNSA. This chain's CDR3 is CASSLWTGVVYEQYF. The CDR3 DNA follows: TGTGCCAGCAGCTTATGGACAGGGGTTGTGTACGAGCAGTACTTC.

The rearrangement links TRBV29-1 to TRBJ2-1, with 9 bases identical to TRBD2. The CDR3 totals 15 residues. Germline assignment: CDR1 SQVTM and CDR2 ANQGSEA. V trimming: 8 bases; J trimming: 2 bases; junction bases outside the gene matches: 10. CDR3 nucleotide sequence: TGCAGCTTAGACCCACCTAGCGGGACCTACAATGAGCAGTTCTTC. Protein: CSLDPPSGTYNEQFF.

This chain links TRBV7-2 with TRBJ2-3; D is possibly TRBD1 (5 bases). This CDR3 has 13 amino acids. V lost 6 bases, J lost 4 bases, and 11 bases lay in between. Germline loops: CDR1 SGHTA, CDR2 FQGNSA. CDR3 sequence: CASSGHTSDTQYF. The CDR3 DNA reads TGTGCCAGCAGTGGACATACATCAGATACGCAGTATTTT.

About this clonotype itself: A much larger clone differs by one base, so this may be a read error. J is TRBJ2-6 and V is TRBV5-4; D may be TRBD2 (6 bases). This CDR3 is built from 14 residues. Trimming removed 7 bases at V and 6 bases at J, with 14 bases between. Germline V gene data show CDR1 as SGHNT and CDR2 as YYREEE (reference sequence). The CDR3 nucleotides are TGTGCCAGCGGAGGGATGCCTGCGGCCAACGTCCTGACTTTC. Encoded protein: CASGGMPAANVLTF.

This clonotype was picked up a small number of times. A read error may be the cause here, since a much bigger clone is one base away. The chain carries TRBV20-1 and TRBJ2-1, with a tentative D call TRBD1 (6 bases). This CDR3 contains 13 residues. Germline V gene lookup returns CDR1 DFQATT and CDR2 SNEGSKA (reference sequence). The CDR3 region is CSANAQGKNAQFF. The CDR3 DNA reads as TGCAGTGCTAATGCTCAGGGGAAGAATGCGCAGTTCTTC.

This chain joins TRBV2 and TRBJ2-7, with 8 bases lining up with TRBD2. The V gene end was trimmed by 5 bases and the J gene end by 7 bases; junction bases not matched to a gene: 13. There are 15 residues in the CDR3. Germline loops: CDR1 SNHLY, CDR2 FYNNEI. The CDR3 DNA sequence: TGTGCCAGCAGTAATCCGGGACTAGGGGTGGGTGAGCAGTACTTC. Translated, it gives CASSNPGLGVGEQYF.

This clonotype was seen many times. This chain uses TRBV5-1 with TRBJ2-7, with 7 nucleotides matching TRBD1. With V trimmed by 0 bases and J by 3 bases, 6 bases remained unmatched. Per germline, CDR1 SGHRS and CDR2 YFSETQ. This CDR3 is 15 amino acids long. The CDR3 DNA reads as TGCGCCAGCAGCTTGGAGGGGGCGTATAACTACGAGCAGTACTTC. It codes for CASSLEGAYNYEQYF.